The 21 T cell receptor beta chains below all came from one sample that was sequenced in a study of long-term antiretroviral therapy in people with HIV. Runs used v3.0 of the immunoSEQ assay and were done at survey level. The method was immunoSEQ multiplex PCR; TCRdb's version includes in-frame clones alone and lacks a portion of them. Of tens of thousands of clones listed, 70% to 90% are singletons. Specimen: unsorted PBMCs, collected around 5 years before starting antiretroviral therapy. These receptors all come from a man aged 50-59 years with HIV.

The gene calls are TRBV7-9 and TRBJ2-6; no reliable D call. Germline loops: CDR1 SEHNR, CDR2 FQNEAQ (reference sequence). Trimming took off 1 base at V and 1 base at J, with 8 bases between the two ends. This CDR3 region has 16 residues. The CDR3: CASSLEWSSGANVLTF. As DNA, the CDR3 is TGTGCCAGCAGCTTAGAATGGTCGTCTGGGGCCAACGTCCTGACTTTC.

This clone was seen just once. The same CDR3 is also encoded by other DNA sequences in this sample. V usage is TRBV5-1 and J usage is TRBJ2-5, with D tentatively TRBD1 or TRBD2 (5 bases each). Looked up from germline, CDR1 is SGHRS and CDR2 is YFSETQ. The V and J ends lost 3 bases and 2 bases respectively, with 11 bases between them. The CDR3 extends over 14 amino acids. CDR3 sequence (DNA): TGCGCCAGCAGCTGGGACGGGGCTCAAGAGACCCAGTACTTC. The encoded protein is CASSWDGAQETQYF.

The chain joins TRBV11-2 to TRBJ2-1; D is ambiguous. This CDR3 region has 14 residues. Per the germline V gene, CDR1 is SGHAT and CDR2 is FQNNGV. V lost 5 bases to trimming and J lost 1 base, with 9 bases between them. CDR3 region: CASSPQGSYNEQFF. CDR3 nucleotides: TGTGCCAGCAGCCCCCAAGGGTCCTACAATGAGCAGTTCTTC.

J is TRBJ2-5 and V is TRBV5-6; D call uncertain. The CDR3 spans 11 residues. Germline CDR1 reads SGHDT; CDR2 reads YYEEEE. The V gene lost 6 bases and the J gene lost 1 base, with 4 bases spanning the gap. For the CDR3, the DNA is TGTGCCAGCACCTTCCAAGAGACCCAGTACTTC. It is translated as CASTFQETQYF.

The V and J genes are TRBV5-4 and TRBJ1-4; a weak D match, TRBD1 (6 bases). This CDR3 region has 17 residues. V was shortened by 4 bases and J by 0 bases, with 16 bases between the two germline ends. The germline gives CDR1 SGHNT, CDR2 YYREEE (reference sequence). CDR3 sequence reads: CASSEGGTGSTNEKLFF. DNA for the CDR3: TGTGCCAGCAGCGAGGGGGGAACAGGGTCAACTAATGAAAAACTGTTTTTT. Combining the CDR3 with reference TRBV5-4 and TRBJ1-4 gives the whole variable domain ETGVTQSPTHLIKTRGQQVTLRCSSQSGHNTVSWYQQALGQGPQFIFQYYREEENGRGNFPPRFSGLQFPNYSSELNVNALELDDSALYLCASSEGGTGSTNEKLFFGSGTQLSVL.

DNA of the CDR3: TGTGCCAGCAGCTTAGCGTCTGCTTTGGGTGAAAAACTGTTTTTT. Its translation is CASSLASALGEKLFF. The chain is built from TRBV7-2 and TRBJ1-4, with D hard to call. This CDR3 has 15 amino acids. Between the trimmed V and J ends, which lost 0 bases and 7 bases, there was a span of 12 bases. The germline V gene encodes CDR1 SGHTA and CDR2 FQGNSA.

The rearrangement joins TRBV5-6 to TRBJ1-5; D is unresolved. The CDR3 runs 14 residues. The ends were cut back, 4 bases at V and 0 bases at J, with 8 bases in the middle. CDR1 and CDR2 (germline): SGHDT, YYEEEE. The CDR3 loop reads CASSRSLSNQPQHF. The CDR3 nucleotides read TGTGCCAGCAGCCGCAGCCTTAGCAATCAGCCCCAGCATTTT.

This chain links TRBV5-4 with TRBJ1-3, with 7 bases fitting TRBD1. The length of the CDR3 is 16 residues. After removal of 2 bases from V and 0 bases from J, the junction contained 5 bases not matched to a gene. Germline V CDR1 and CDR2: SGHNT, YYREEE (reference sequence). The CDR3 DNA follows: TGTGCCAGCAGCTTACCAGGGGGTTACTCTGGAAACACCATATATTTT. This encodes CASSLPGGYSGNTIYF.

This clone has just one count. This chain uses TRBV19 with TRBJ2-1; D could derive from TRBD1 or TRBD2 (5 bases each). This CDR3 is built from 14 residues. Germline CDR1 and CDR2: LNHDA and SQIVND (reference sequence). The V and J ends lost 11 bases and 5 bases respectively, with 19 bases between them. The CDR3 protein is CAVGTGHLDNEQFF. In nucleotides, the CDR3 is TGTGCCGTAGGTACGGGGCACCTGGACAATGAGCAGTTCTTC.

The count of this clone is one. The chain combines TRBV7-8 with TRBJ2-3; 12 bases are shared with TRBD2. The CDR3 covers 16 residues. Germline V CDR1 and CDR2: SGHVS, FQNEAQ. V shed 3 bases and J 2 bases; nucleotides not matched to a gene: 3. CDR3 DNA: TGTGCCAGCAGCTTCGGACTAGCGGGGTACACAGATACGCAGTATTTT. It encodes CASSFGLAGYTDTQYF.

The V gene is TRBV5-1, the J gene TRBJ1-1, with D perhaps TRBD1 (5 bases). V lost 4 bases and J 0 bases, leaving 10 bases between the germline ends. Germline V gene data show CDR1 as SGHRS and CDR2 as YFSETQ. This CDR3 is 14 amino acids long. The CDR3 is CASSIDSMNTEAFF. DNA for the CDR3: TGCGCCAGCAGCATTGACAGTATGAACACTGAAGCTTTCTTT.

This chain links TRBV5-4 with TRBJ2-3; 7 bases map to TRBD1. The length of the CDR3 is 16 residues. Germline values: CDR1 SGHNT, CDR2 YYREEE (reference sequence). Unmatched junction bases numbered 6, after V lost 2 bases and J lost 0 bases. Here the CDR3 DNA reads TGTGCCAGCAGCTTTAACCGGGACAGAAGCACAGATACGCAGTATTTT. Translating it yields CASSFNRDRSTDTQYF.

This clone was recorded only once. The CDR3 sequence is CASSNTRVEYF. DNA of the CDR3: TGTGCCAGCAGTAATACGAGGGTGGAGTATTTT. The chain couples TRBV6-5 to TRBJ2-3, with D possibly TRBD2 on 5 matching bases. The CDR3 covers 11 residues. V lost 5 bases and J lost 13, with 13 bases in between. Germline CDR1 and CDR2: MNHEY and SVGAGI.

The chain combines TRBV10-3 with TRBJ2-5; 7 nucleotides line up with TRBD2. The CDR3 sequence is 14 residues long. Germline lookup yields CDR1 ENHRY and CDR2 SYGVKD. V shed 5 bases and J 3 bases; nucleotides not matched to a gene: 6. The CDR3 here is CAISKGSGEETQYF. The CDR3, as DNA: TGTGCCATCAGTAAAGGCAGCGGGGAAGAGACCCAGTACTTC.

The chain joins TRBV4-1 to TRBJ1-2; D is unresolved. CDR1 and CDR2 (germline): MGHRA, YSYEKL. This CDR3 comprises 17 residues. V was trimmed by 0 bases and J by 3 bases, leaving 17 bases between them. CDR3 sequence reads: CASSQDSDLPSHYGYTF. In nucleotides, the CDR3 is TGCGCCAGCAGCCAAGATTCGGACCTCCCTTCCCACTATGGCTACACCTTC.

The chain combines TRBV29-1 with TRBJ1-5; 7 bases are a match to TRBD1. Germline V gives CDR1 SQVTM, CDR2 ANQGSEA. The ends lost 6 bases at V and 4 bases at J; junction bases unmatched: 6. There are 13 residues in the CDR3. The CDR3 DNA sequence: TGCAGCGTCAGGGCAGGGGGAAATCAGCCCCAGCATTTT. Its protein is CSVRAGGNQPQHF.

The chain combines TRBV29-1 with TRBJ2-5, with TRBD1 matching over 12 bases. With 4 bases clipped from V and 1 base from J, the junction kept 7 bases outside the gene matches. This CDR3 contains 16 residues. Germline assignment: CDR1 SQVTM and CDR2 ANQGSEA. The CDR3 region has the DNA TGCAGCGTTGGAGGGGACAGGGGGCGCACCCAAGAGACCCAGTACTTC. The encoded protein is CSVGGDRGRTQETQYF.

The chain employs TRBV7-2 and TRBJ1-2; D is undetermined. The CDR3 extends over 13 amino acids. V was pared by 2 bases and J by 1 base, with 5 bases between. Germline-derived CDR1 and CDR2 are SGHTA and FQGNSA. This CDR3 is CASSLISNYGYTF. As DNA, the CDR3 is TGTGCCAGCAGCTTAATTAGTAACTATGGCTACACCTTC.

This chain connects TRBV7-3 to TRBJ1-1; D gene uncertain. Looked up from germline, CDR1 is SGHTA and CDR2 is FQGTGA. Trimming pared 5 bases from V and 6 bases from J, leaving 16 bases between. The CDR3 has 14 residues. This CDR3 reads CASSPSRRVSEAFF. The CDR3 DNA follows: TGTGCCAGCAGCCCCTCCCGCCGAGTCTCTGAAGCTTTCTTT.

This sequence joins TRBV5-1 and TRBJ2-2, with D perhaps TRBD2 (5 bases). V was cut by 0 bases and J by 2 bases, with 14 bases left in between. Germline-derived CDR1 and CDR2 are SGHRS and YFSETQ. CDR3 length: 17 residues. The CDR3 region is CASSLALAQLNTGELFF. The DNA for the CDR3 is TGCGCCAGCAGCTTGGCGCTAGCACAACTTAACACCGGGGAGCTGTTTTTT.

CDR3 region: CASSLRVWGDSYEQYF. The CDR3 DNA sequence: TGCGCCAGCAGCTTGCGGGTTTGGGGGGACTCCTACGAGCAGTACTTC. This chain joins TRBV5-1 and TRBJ2-7, with a weak D call TRBD2 (6 bases). Germline CDR1 is SGHRS and CDR2 is YFSETQ. This CDR3 contains 16 residues. V dropped 1 base and J dropped 0 bases, with 14 bases sitting between them.